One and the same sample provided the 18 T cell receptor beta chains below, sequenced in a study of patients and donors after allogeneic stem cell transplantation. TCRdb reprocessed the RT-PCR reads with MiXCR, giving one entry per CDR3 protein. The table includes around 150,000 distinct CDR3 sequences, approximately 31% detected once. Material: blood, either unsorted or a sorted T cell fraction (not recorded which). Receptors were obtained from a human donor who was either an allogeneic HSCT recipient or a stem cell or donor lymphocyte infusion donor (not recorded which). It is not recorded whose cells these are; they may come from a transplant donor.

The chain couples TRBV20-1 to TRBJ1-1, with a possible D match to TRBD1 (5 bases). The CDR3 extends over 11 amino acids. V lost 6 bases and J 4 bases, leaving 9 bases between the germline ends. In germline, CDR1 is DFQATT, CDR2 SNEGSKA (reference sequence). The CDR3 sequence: CSAWGGTEAFF. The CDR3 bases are TGCAGTGCCTGGGGGGGCACTGAAGCTTTCTTT.

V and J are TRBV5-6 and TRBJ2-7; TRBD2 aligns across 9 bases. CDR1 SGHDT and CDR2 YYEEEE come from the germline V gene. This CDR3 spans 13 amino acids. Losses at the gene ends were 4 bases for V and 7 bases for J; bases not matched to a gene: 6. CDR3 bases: TGTGCCAGCAGCCCTGGGACTAGCTGGGAGCAGTACTTC. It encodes CASSPGTSWEQYF.

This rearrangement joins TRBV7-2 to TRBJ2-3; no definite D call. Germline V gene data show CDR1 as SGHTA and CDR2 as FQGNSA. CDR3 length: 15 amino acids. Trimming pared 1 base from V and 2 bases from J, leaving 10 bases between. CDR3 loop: CASSLDQGHTDTQYF. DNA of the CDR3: TGTGCCAGCAGCTTAGACCAAGGGCACACAGATACGCAGTATTTT.

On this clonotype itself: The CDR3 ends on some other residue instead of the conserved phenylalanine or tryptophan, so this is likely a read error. CDR3 nucleotides: TGCAGTGCTAGACGGCCTGGAAACACCATATATTTG. This encodes CSARRPGNTIYL. V usage is TRBV20-1 and J usage is TRBJ1-3; D unclear. CDR1 is DFQATT and CDR2 is SNEGSKA in the germline V gene (reference sequence). Trimming took off 2 bases at V and 2 bases at J, with 4 bases between the two ends. The CDR3 is 12 amino acids.

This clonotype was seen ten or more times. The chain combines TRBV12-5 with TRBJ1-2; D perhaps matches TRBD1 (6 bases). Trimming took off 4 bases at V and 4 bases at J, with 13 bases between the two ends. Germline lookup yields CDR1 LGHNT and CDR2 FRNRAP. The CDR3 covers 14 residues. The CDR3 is CASGSSGTRYGYTF. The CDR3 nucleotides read TGTGCTAGTGGTTCTTCCGGGACACGCTATGGCTACACCTTC.

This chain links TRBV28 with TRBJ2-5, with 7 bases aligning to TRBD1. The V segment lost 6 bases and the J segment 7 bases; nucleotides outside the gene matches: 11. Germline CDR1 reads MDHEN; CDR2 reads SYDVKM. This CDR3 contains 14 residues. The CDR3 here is CASRPTGLRGTQYF. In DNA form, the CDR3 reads TGTGCCAGCAGACCGACAGGGCTTCGGGGGACCCAGTACTTC.

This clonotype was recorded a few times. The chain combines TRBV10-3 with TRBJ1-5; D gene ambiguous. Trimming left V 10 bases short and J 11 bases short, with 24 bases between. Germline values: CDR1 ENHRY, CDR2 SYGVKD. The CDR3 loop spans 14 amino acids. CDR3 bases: TGTGCCACAAAGTTGGGCGGACCGTTCGGGACCCAGCATTTT. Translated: CATKLGGPFGTQHF.

The CDR3 sequence: CASRTGLLFGELFF. The CDR3 nucleotides are TGTGCCAGCCGCACAGGGTTGTTATTTGGGGAGCTGTTTTTT. V is TRBV11-1 and J is TRBJ2-2; a weak D match, TRBD1 (6 bases). In germline, CDR1 is SGHAT, CDR2 FQDESV (reference sequence). This CDR3 has 14 amino acids. Trimming cost V 8 bases and J 8 bases, with 18 bases left between them.

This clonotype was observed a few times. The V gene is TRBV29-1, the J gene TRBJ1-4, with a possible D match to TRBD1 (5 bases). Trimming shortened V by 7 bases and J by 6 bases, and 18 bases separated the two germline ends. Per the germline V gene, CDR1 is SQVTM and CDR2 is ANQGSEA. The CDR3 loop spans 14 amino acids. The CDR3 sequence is CSAVGQGVDEKLFF. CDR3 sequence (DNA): TGCAGCGCTGTGGGCCAGGGAGTCGATGAAAAACTGTTTTTT.

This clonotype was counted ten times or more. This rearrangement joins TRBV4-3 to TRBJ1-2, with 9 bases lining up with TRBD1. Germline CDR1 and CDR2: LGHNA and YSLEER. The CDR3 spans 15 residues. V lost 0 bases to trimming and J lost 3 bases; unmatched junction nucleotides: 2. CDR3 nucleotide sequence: TGCGCCAGCAGCCAAGACGGACAGGGGCACTATGGCTACACCTTC. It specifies CASSQDGQGHYGYTF.

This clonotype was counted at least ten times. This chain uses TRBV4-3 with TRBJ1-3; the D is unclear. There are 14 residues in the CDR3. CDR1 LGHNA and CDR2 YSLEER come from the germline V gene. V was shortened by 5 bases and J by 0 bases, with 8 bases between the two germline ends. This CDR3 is CASSSGSSGNTIYF. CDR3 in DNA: TGCGCCAGCAGCTCTGGGAGCTCTGGAAACACCATATATTTT.

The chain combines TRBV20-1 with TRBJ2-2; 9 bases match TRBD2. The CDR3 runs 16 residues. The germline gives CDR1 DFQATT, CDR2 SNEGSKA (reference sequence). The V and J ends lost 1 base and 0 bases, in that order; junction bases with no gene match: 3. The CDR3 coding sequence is TGCAGTGCTAGAGTAGGACTAGCGTCGAACACCGGGGAGCTGTTTTTT. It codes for CSARVGLASNTGELFF.

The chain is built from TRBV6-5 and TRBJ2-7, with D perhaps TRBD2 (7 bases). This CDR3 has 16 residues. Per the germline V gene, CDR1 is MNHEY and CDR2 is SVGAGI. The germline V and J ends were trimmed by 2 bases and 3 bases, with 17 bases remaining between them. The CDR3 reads CASSYGGARDRYEQYF. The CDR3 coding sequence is TGTGCCAGCAGTTACGGGGGGGCCAGAGATCGCTACGAGCAGTACTTC.

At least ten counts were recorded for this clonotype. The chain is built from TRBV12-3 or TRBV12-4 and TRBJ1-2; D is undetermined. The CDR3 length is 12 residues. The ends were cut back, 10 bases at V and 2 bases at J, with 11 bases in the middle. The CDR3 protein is CATEDVNYGYTF. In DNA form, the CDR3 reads TGTGCCACCGAAGACGTGAACTATGGCTACACCTTC.

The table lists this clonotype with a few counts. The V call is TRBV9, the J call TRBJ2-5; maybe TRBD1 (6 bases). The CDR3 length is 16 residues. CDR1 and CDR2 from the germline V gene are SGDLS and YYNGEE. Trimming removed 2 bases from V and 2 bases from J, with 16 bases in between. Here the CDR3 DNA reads TGTGCCAGCAGCGTGATGGCCGGACAGCGGCAAGAGACCCAGTACTTC. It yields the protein CASSVMAGQRQETQYF.

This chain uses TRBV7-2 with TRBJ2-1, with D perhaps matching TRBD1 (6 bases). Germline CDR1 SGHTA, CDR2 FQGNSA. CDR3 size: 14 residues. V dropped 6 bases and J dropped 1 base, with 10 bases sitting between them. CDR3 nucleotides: TGTGCCAGCAGGTCGCAGGGGTCCTACAATGAGCAGTTCTTC. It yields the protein CASRSQGSYNEQFF.

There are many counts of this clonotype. The CDR3 DNA reads as TGTGCCACCAGTGATTCGCAGGGTCCCCAGTTAGTGCCCCAGCATTTT. Residues: CATSDSQGPQLVPQHF. The rearrangement links TRBV24-1 to TRBJ1-5; D is perhaps TRBD1 (5 bases). The V gene's germline CDR1 is KGHDR and CDR2 SFDVKD. CDR3 length equals 16 residues. The V end was cut by 2 bases, the J end by 9 bases, with 19 bases between.

In nucleotides, the CDR3 is TGTGCCAGCAGTTTAGGGGGAGGACCTTCCTACGAGCAGTACTTC. The encoded protein is CASSLGGGPSYEQYF. V gene TRBV28 combines with J gene TRBJ2-7; TRBD2 might be the D (6 bases). Trimming cost V 2 bases and J 1 base, with 12 bases left between them. The germline V gene has CDR1 MDHEN and CDR2 SYDVKM. This CDR3 has 15 residues.